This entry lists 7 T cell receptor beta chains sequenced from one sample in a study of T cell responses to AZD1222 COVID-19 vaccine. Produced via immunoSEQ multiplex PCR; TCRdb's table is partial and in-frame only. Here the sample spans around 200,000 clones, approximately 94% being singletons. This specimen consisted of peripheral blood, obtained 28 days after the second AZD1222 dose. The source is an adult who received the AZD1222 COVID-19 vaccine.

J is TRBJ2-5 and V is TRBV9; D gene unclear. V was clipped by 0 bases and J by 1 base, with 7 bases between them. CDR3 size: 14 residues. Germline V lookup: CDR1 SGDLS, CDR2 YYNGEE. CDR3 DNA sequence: TGTGCCAGCAGCGTAGGGGCCGCCCAAGAGACCCAGTACTTC. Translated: CASSVGAAQETQYF.

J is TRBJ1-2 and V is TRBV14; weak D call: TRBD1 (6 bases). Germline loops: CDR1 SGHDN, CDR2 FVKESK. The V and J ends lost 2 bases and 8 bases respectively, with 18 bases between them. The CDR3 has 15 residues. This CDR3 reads CASSQYGGRPMGYTF. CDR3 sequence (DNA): TGTGCCAGCAGCCAATACGGGGGCCGTCCCATGGGCTACACCTTC.

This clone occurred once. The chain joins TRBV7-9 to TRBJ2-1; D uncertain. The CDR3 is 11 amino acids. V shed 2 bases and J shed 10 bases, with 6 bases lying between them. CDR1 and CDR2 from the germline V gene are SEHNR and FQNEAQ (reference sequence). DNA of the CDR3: TGTGCCAGCAGCTTATCAGGAGAGCAGTTCTTC. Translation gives CASSLSGEQFF.

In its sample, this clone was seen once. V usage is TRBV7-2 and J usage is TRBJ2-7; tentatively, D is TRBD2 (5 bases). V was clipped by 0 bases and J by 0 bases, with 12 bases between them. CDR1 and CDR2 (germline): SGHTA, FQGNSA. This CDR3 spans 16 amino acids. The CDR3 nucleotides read TGTGCCAGCAGCTTAGCCCGGGATTTAAGCTCCTACGAGCAGTACTTC. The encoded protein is CASSLARDLSSYEQYF.

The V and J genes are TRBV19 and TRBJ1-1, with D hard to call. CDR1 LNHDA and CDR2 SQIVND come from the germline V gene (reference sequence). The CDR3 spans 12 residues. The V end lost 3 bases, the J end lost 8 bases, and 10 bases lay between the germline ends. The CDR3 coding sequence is TGTGCCAGTAGTATCGGCGGCTCCGAAGCTTTCTTT. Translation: CASSIGGSEAFF.

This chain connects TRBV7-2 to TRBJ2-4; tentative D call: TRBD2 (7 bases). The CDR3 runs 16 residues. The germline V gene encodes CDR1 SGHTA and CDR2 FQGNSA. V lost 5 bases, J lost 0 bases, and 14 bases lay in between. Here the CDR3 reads CASSLVGGQAKNIQYF. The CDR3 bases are TGTGCCAGCAGCCTAGTCGGGGGGCAAGCCAAAAACATTCAGTACTTC.

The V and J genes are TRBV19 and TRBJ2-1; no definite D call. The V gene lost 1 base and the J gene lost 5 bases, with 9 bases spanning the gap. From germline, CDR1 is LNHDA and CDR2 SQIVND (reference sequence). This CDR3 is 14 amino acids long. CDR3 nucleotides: TGTGCCAGTAGTATAGGGGATGGAAACAATGAGCAGTTCTTC. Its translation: CASSIGDGNNEQFF.